One TCR beta chain is described in this entry. Investigators isolated RNA and reverse transcribed it into cDNA to act as the sequencing template. TCRdb keeps only in-frame clones here, not all; method: immunoSEQ multiplex PCR. This sample has 150,000 to 200,000 clones; about half occur once, and the top ten carry around 10%. Per germline, CDR1 MRHNA and CDR2 SNTAGT. Trimming took 5 bases from V and 7 from J; bases not matched to a gene: 3. The CDR3 sequence is 14 residues long. The sample is drawn from a study of CD8+ T cells in alopecia areata. The wider study: The study gave treated patients oral tofacitinib at 5 to 10 mg twice daily.

Regarding treatment: oral pan-JAK inhibitor, 5-10 mg twice daily. The sample here was CD8+ T cells sorted from blood, taken at approximately week 51, from a patient treated with tofacitinib. This chain uses TRBV6-4 with TRBJ1-6, with 9 bases identical to TRBD1. This TCR was sampled from a human donor with alopecia areata. The CDR3 reads CASSYGQGNSPLHF. The CDR3 DNA sequence: TGTGCCAGCAGTTACGGACAGGGGAATTCACCCCTCCACTTT.